The 21 T cell receptor beta chains presented below share a single source sample, sequenced in a study of identical twins. TCRdb analysed the 5' RACE reads with MiXCR anew, one entry per CDR3 protein. Of 540,000 or so distinct CDR3 sequences in the sample, under 25% were seen once. These data also formed part of another study, on yellow fever vaccine responses in identical twins.

The sequencing sample was made of CD4+ T cells sorted from blood. Receptors originate from a woman aged 18-29 years in good health.

The chain uses TRBV15 and TRBJ2-7; 10 bases map to TRBD2. V was clipped by 0 bases and J by 0 bases; unmatched bases: 8. Germline V lookup: CDR1 LNHNV, CDR2 YYDKDF (reference sequence). CDR3 length equals 18 residues. CDR3 amino acids: CATSRDLTASGSSYEQYF. The CDR3 DNA reads TGTGCCACCAGCAGAGACCTCACGGCTAGCGGGAGCTCCTACGAGCAGTACTTC.

Only a few counts were recorded for this clonotype. The chain is built from TRBV20-1 and TRBJ2-3, with D possibly called TRBD1 or TRBD2 (6 bases each). Per germline, CDR1 DFQATT and CDR2 SNEGSKA (reference sequence). CDR3 length equals 13 residues. Trimming removed 7 bases from V and 14 bases from J, with 25 bases in between. CDR3: CSVPPKAGWGAYF. CDR3 DNA sequence: TGCAGTGTTCCCCCAAAGGCGGGGTGGGGGGCGTATTTT.

The chain is built from TRBV20-1 and TRBJ2-7; weak D call: TRBD1 (5 bases). Germline V gene data show CDR1 as DFQATT and CDR2 as SNEGSKA (reference sequence). The CDR3 sequence is 14 residues long. The V gene lost 6 bases and the J gene lost 4 bases, with 19 bases spanning the gap. The CDR3 is CSAPRQGPSYEQYF. CDR3 in DNA: TGCAGTGCCCCCCGGCAGGGTCCTTCTTACGAGCAGTACTTC.

This clonotype was observed a few times. The V call is TRBV15, the J call TRBJ2-4; TRBD2 matches 9 bases. The V and J ends lost 0 bases and 0 bases, in that order; junction bases with no gene match: 9. The CDR3 contains 19 residues. The germline gives CDR1 LNHNV, CDR2 YYDKDF (reference sequence). The CDR3 DNA reads as TGTGCCACCAGCAGAGATCGGACTAGCGCAGGGCTAGCCAAAAACATTCAGTACTTC. Its protein is CATSRDRTSAGLAKNIQYF.

This clonotype has a handful of counts. The genes are TRBV12-3 or TRBV12-4 and TRBJ1-1, with 9 bases matching TRBD1. V was clipped by 5 bases and J by 5 bases; unmatched bases: 9. The CDR3 is made up of 15 amino acids. The CDR3 loop is CASSPGGTGRTEAFF. The CDR3 coding sequence is TGTGCCAGCAGTCCAGGTGGGACAGGGAGGACTGAAGCTTTCTTT.

The chain has TRBV5-1 and TRBJ2-5; D is tentatively TRBD1 or TRBD2 (7 bases each). This CDR3 contains 15 residues. Per the germline V gene, CDR1 is SGHRS and CDR2 is YFSETQ. V shed 6 bases and J shed 1 base, with 16 bases lying between them. CDR3 DNA sequence: TGCGCCAGCACCCACTCAGGGGGGGCCCAAGAGACCCAGTACTTC. It is translated as CASTHSGGAQETQYF.

The V and J genes are TRBV27 and TRBJ2-3, with 10 bases lining up with TRBD2. The J segment lost 5 bases and the V segment lost 4 bases, leaving 12 bases of the junction unmatched. This CDR3 contains 17 residues. Germline CDR1 is MNHEY and CDR2 is SMNVEV (reference sequence). CDR3 loop: CASSSKRGGRFGDTQYF. As DNA, the CDR3 is TGTGCCAGCAGTTCCAAGCGGGGGGGCCGTTTCGGAGATACGCAGTATTTT.

The rearrangement links TRBV3-1 to TRBJ2-1; no clear D. CDR3 length equals 15 residues. Per germline, CDR1 LGHDT and CDR2 YNNKEL (reference sequence). Trimming stripped 0 bases from V and 2 bases from J, with 8 bases between. The CDR3 protein is CASSQEARAYNEQFF. CDR3 sequence (DNA): TGTGCCAGCAGCCAAGAAGCTAGGGCCTACAATGAGCAGTTCTTC.

This clonotype was counted a few times. CDR3: CASSRRLAGAEYF. The CDR3 DNA sequence: TGTGCCAGCAGCCGTAGACTAGCGGGGGCAGAGTATTTT. The chain uses TRBV12-3 or TRBV12-4 and TRBJ2-3, with 12 bases lining up with TRBD2. This CDR3 is 13 amino acids long. J lost 13 bases, V lost 6 bases, and 8 bases had no gene match.

CDR3 protein: CASSLTQGSYGYTF. Here the CDR3 DNA reads TGCGCCAGCAGCTTAACACAGGGTAGCTATGGCTACACCTTC. This sequence joins TRBV5-1 and TRBJ1-2; D is perhaps TRBD1 (6 bases). CDR3 size: 14 residues. Germline assignment: CDR1 SGHRS and CDR2 YFSETQ. V was pared by 2 bases and J by 4 bases, with 12 bases between.

This clonotype was counted a few times. The genes are TRBV7-8 and TRBJ2-7; no firm D call. V was shortened by 5 bases and J by 4 bases, with 9 bases between the two germline ends. CDR3 length: 12 amino acids. The germline V gene has CDR1 SGHVS and CDR2 FQNEAQ. In DNA, the CDR3 is TGTGCCAGCAGCGCTAGAGGATACGAGCAGTACGTC. It yields the protein CASSARGYEQYV.

The rearrangement links TRBV3-1 to TRBJ2-2; TRBD1 might be the D (7 bases). This CDR3 has 16 amino acids. Trimming took 1 base from V and 6 from J, leaving 15 bases between them. Germline values: CDR1 LGHDT, CDR2 YNNKEL (reference sequence). The CDR3 spells CASSQAFRGRSGELFF. The DNA for the CDR3 is TGTGCCAGCAGCCAAGCCTTCAGGGGGAGGTCCGGGGAGCTGTTTTTT.

This clonotype was seen many times. This chain joins TRBV5-1 and TRBJ2-1; possibly TRBD2 for D (6 bases). Germline V gene lookup returns CDR1 SGHRS and CDR2 YFSETQ. V lost 0 bases, J lost 4 bases, and 11 bases lay in between. This CDR3 comprises 15 residues. CDR3 nucleotides: TGCGCCAGCAGCTTGGGGGGGGTACTGTACAATGAGCAGTTCTTC. Its translation: CASSLGGVLYNEQFF.

This clonotype came up a few times. This chain links TRBV6-1 with TRBJ2-1; 10 positions match TRBD2. After removal of 8 bases from V and 1 base from J, the junction contained 5 bases not matched to a gene. Germline assignment: CDR1 MNHNS and CDR2 SASEGT. The CDR3 sequence is 15 residues long. The CDR3, as DNA: TGTGCCAGCGGTCTAGCGGGGGCTTCCTACAATGAGCAGTTCTTC. The encoded protein is CASGLAGASYNEQFF.

This clonotype has only a few counts. V and J are TRBV12-3 or TRBV12-4 and TRBJ2-2; TRBD2 is a possible D gene (5 bases). V was pared by 3 bases and J by 4 bases, with 12 bases between. The CDR3 has 15 residues. CDR3 bases: TGTGCCAGCAGTTTCGGGAAGGTGGGCACCGGGGAGCTGTTTTTT. Translating gives CASSFGKVGTGELFF.

This clonotype appeared a few times. The chain couples TRBV5-6 to TRBJ1-1; D is ambiguous. CDR1 and CDR2 from the germline V gene are SGHDT and YYEEEE. This CDR3 region has 14 residues. Between the trimmed V and J ends, which lost 3 bases and 6 bases, there was a span of 15 bases. The CDR3 DNA sequence: TGTGCCAGCAGCTCTAGCCCTGGCGGCGCTGAAGCTTTCTTT. Its translation is CASSSSPGGAEAFF.

The rearrangement links TRBV4-1 to TRBJ2-1, with D uncertain. Germline V gene lookup returns CDR1 MGHRA and CDR2 YSYEKL. The CDR3 contains 14 residues. V shed 5 bases and J shed 1 base, with 9 bases lying between them. As DNA, the CDR3 is TGCGCCAGCAGCTATACTGAGTCCTACAATGAGCAGTTCTTC. This translates into CASSYTESYNEQFF.

The gene calls are TRBV7-8 and TRBJ2-7; D not certain. V lost 1 base and J 6 bases, leaving 10 bases between the germline ends. CDR1 and CDR2 (germline): SGHVS, FQNEAQ. This CDR3 has 13 amino acids. The CDR3 bases are TGTGCCAGCAGCTTAGATCCCCCTCGCGAGCAGTACTTC. This sequence encodes CASSLDPPREQYF.

This chain connects TRBV13 to TRBJ1-4, with D unresolved. From germline, CDR1 is PRHDT and CDR2 FYEKMQ (reference sequence). The ends were cut back, 5 bases at V and 6 bases at J, with 13 bases in the middle. The CDR3 loop spans 14 amino acids. CDR3 nucleotides: TGTGCCAGCAGCCTACGCGTATGGGATGAAAAACTGTTTTTT. Translating gives CASSLRVWDEKLFF.

V gene TRBV4-2 combines with J gene TRBJ2-5; 14 bases map to TRBD2. V shed 4 bases, J shed 2 bases, and the junction held 6 bases outside the gene matches. This CDR3 contains 17 residues. Germline V CDR1 and CDR2: LGHNA, YNFKEQ. The CDR3 protein is CASSRRTSGGQQETQYF. CDR3 in DNA: TGTGCCAGCAGCCGTCGGACTAGCGGGGGGCAGCAAGAGACCCAGTACTTC.

This chain connects TRBV20-1 to TRBJ2-3, with D possibly TRBD2 on 6 matching bases. Germline CDR1 is DFQATT and CDR2 is SNEGSKA (reference sequence). The germline V and J ends were trimmed by 1 base and 2 bases, with 13 bases remaining between them. The CDR3 has 15 residues. The DNA of the CDR3 is TGCAGTGCTAGAGCTCGGGGGAGCCTCACAGATACGCAGTATTTT. It translates to CSARARGSLTDTQYF.